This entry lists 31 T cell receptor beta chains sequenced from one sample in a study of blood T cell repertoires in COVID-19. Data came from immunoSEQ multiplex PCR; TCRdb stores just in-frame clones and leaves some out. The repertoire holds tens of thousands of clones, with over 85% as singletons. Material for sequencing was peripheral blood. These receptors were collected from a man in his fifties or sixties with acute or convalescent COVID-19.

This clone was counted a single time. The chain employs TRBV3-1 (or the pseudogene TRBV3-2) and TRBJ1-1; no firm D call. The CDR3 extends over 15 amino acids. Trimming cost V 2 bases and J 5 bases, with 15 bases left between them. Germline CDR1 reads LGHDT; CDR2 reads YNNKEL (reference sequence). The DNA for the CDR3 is TGTGCCAGCAGCCAAACCCGGCCGGCCGGGACTGAAGCTTTCTTT. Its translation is CASSQTRPAGTEAFF.

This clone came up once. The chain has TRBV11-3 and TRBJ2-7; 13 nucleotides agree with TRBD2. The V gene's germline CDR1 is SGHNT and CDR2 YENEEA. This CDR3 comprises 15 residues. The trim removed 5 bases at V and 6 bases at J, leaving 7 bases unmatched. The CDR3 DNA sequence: TGTGCCAGCAGCCCCGGACTAGCGGGAGATGGCGAGCAGTACTTC. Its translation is CASSPGLAGDGEQYF.

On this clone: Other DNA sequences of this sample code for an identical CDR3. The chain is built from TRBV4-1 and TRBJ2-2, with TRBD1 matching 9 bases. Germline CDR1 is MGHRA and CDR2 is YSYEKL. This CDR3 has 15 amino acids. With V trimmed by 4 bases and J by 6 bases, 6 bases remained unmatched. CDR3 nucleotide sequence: TGCGCCAGCAGCCGCCCGGGACAGGGTTCCGGGGAGCTGTTTTTT. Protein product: CASSRPGQGSGELFF.

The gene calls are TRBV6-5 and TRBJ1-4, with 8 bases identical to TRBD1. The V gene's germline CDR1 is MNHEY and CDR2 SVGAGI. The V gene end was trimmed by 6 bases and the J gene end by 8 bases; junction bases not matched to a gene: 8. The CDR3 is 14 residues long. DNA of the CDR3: TGTGCCAGCAGCCGCGACAGGGGAGGGGAAAAACTGTTTTTT. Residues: CASSRDRGGEKLFF.

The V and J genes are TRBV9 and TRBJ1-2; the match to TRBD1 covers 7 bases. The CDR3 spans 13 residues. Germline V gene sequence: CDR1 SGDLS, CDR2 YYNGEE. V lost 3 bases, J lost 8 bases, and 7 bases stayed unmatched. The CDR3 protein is CASSGTGMMGYTF. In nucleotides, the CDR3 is TGTGCCAGCAGCGGGACAGGAATGATGGGCTACACCTTC.

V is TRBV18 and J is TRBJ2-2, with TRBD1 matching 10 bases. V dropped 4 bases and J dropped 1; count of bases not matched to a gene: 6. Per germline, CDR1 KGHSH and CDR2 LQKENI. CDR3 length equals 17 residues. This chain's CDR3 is CASSLGQGIRNTGELFF. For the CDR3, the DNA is TGTGCCAGCTCACTGGGACAGGGGATAAGGAACACCGGGGAGCTGTTTTTT.

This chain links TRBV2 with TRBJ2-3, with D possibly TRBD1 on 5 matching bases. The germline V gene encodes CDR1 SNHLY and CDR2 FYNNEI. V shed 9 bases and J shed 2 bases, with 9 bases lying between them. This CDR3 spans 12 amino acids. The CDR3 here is CARQQATDTQYF. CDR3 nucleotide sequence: TGTGCCAGGCAACAGGCCACAGATACGCAGTATTTT.

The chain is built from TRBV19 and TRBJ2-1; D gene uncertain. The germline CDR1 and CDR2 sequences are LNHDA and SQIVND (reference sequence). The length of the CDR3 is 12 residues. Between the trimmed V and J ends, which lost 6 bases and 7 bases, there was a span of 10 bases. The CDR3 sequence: CASSGWQNEQFF. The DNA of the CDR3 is TGTGCCAGTAGCGGGTGGCAAAATGAGCAGTTCTTC.

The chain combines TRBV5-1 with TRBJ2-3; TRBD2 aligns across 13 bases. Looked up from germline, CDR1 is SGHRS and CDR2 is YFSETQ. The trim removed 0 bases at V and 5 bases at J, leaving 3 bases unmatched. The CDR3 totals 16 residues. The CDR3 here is CASSLELAGGLDTQYF. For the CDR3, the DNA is TGCGCCAGCAGCTTGGAACTAGCGGGAGGGTTAGATACGCAGTATTTT.

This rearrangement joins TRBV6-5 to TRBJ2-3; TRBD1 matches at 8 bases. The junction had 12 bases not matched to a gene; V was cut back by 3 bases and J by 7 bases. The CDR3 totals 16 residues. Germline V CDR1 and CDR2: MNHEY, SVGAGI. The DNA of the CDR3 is TGTGCCAGCAGTTATGGTCAGGGGGCGCTGATAAATACGCAGTATTTT. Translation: CASSYGQGALINTQYF.

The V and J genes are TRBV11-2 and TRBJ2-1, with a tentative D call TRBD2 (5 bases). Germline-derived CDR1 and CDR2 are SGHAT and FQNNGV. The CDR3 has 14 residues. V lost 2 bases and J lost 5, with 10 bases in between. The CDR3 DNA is TGTGCCAGCAGCTTAACCGGGGTCAACAATGAGCAGTTCTTC. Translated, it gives CASSLTGVNNEQFF.

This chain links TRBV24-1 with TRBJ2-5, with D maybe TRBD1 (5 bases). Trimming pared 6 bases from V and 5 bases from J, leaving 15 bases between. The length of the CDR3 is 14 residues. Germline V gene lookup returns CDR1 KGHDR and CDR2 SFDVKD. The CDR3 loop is CATSRAGSRETQYF. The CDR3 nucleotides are TGTGCCACCAGTAGGGCAGGGTCAAGGGAGACCCAGTACTTC.

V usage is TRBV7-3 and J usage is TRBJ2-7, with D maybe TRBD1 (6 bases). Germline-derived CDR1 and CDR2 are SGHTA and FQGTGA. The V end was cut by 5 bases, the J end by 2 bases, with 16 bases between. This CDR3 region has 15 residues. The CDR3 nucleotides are TGTGCCAGCAGCCCATACCGGACAGCGGCCTACGAGCAGTACGTC. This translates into CASSPYRTAAYEQYV.

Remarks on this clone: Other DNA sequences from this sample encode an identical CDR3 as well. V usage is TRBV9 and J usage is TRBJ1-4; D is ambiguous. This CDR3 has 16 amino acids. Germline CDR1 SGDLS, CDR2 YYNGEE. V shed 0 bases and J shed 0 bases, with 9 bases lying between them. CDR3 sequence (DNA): TGTGCCAGCAGCGTAGGGAGCGGTGCAACTAATGAAAAACTGTTTTTT. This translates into CASSVGSGATNEKLFF.

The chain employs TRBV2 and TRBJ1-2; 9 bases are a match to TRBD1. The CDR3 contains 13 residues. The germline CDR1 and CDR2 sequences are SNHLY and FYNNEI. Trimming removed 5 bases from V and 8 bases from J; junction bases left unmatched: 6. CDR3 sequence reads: CASSPNRGLGYTF. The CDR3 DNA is TGTGCCAGCAGTCCAAACAGGGGGCTAGGCTACACCTTC.

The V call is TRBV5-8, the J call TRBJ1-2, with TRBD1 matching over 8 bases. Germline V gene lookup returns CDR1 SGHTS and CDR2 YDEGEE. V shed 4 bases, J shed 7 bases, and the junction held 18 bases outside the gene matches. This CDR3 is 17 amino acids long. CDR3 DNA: TGTGCCAGCAGCCCTAACCAGGGGGCGTTTGGAAGTAGTGGCTACACCTTC. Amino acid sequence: CASSPNQGAFGSSGYTF.

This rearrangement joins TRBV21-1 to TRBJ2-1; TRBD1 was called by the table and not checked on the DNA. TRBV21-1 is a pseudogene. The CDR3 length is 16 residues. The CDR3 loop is CASSKAPTGSYNEQFF. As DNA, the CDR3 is TGTGCCAGCAGCAAAGCCCCGACAGGCTCCTACAATGAGCAGTTCTTC.

The CDR3 nucleotides are TGCAGCGTTGAGAAAGCCTTGACAGGTGAAGCTTTCTTT. The encoded protein is CSVEKALTGEAFF. This chain connects TRBV29-1 to TRBJ1-1; TRBD1 might be the D (6 bases). The CDR3 is made up of 13 amino acids. In germline, CDR1 is SQVTM, CDR2 ANQGSEA. V dropped 3 bases and J dropped 7 bases, with 15 bases sitting between them. The full variable domain, rest sourced from reference TRBV29-1 and TRBJ1-1, is SAVISQKPSRDICQRGTSLTIQCQVDSQVTMMFWYRQQPGQSLTLIATANQGSEATYESGFVIDKFPISRPNLTFSTLTVSNMSPEDSSIYLCSVEKALTGEAFFGQGTRLTVV.

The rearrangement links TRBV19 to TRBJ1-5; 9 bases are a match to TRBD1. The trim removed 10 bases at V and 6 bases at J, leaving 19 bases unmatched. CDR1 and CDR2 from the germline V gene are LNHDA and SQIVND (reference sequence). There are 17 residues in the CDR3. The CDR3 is CATKQGASGHSGQPQHF. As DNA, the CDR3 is TGTGCCACCAAACAGGGGGCGTCCGGGCATAGTGGTCAGCCCCAGCATTTT.

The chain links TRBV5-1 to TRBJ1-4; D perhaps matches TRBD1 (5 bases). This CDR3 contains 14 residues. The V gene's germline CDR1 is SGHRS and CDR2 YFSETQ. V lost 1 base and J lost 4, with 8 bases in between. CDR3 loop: CASSLTQGNEKLFF. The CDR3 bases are TGCGCCAGCAGCTTGACTCAGGGTAATGAAAAACTGTTTTTT.

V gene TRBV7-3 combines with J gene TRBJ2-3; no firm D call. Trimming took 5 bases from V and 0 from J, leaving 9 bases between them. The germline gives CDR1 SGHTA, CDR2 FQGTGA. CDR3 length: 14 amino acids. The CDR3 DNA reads TGTGCCAGCAGCCTATACCCTAGCACAGATACGCAGTATTTT. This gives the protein CASSLYPSTDTQYF.

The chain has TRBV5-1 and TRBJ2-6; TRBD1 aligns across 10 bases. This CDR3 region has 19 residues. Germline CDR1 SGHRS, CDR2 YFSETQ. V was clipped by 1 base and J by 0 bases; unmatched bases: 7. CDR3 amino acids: CASSLYGTGDISGANVLTF. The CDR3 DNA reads TGCGCCAGCAGCTTGTACGGGACAGGGGACATCTCTGGGGCCAACGTCCTGACTTTC.

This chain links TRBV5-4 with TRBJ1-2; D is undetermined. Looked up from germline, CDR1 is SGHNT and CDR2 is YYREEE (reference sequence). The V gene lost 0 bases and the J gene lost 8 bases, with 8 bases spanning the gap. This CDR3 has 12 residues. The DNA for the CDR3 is TGTGCCAGCAGCTTGGGAGACTCGGGCTACACCTTC. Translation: CASSLGDSGYTF.

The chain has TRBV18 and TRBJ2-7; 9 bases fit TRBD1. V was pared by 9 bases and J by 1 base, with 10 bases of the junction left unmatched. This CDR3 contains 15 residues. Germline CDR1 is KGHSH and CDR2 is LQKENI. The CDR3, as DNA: TGTGCCAGTCGGCCCGGGACAGGGACTTCCTACGAGCAGTACTTC. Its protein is CASRPGTGTSYEQYF.

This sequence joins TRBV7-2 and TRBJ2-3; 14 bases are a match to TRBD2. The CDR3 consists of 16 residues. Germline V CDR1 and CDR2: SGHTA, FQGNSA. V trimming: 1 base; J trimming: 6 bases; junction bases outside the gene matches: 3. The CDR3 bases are TGTGCCAGCAGCTTAGATCGACTAGCGGGGGGGGATACGCAGTATTTT. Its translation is CASSLDRLAGGDTQYF.

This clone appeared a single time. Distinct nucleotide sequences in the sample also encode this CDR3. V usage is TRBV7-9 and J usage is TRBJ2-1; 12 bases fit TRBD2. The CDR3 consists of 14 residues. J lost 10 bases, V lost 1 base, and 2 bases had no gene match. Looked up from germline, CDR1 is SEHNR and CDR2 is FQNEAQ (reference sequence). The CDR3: CASSLGLAGGEQFF. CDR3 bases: TGTGCCAGCAGCTTAGGGCTAGCGGGGGGGGAGCAGTTCTTC.

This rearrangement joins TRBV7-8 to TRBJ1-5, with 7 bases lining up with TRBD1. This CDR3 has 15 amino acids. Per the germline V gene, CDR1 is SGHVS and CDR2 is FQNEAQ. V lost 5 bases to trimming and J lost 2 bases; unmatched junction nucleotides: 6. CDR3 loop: CASSMTGRGNQPQHF. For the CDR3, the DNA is TGTGCCAGCAGCATGACAGGGCGCGGCAATCAGCCCCAGCATTTT.

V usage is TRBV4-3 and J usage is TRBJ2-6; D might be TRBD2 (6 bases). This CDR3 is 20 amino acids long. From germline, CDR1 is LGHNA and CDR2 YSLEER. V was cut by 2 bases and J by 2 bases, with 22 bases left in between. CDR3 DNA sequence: TGCGCCAGCAGCCAACGGGGGACCGCGGGTGTTCTCGCTGGGGCCAACGTCCTGACTTTC. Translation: CASSQRGTAGVLAGANVLTF.

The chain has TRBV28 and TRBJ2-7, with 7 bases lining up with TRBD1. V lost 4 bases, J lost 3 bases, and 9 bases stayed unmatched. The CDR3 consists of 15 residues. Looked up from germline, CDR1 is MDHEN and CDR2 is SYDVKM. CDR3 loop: CASSSPGTDLYEQYF. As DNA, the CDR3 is TGTGCCAGCAGTTCCCCCGGGACAGACCTCTACGAGCAGTACTTC. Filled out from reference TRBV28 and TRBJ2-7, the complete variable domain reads DVKVTQSSRYLVKRTGEKVFLECVQDMDHENMFWYRQDPGLGLRLIYFSYDVKMKEKGDIPEGYSVSREKKERFSLILESASTNQTSMYLCASSSPGTDLYEQYFGPGTRLTVT.

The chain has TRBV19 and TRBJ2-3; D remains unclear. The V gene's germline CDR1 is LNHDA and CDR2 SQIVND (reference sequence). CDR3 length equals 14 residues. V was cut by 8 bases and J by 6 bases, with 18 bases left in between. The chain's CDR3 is CASRPLLDTDTQYF. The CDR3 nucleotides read TGTGCCAGTCGCCCCCTTCTAGATACCGATACGCAGTATTTT.

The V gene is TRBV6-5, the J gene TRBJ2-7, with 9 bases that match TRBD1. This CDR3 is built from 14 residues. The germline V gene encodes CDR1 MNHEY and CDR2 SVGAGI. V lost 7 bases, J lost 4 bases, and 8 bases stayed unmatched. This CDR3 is CASTTGQGGYEQYF. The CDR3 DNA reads TGTGCCAGCACCACGGGACAGGGTGGGTACGAGCAGTACTTC.